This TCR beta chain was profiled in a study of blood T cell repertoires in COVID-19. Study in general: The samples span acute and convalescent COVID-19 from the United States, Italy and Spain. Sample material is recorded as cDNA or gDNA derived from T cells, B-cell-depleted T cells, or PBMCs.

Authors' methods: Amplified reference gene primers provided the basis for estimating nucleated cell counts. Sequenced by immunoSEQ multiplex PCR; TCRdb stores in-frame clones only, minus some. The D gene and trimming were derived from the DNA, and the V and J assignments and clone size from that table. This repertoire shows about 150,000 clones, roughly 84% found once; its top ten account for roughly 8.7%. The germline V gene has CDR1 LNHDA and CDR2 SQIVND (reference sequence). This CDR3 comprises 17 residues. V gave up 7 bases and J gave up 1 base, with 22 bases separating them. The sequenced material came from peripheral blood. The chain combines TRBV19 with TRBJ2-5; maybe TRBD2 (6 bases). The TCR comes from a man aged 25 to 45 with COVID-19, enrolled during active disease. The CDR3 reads CASIRESGQRVQETQYF. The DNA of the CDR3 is TGTGCCAGTATTCGGGAGTCCGGGCAGCGGGTCCAAGAGACCCAGTACTTC.